Shown below are 9 T cell receptor beta chains from a single sample sequenced in a study of T-cell memory formation after mild COVID-19 (dated by TCRdb to the early 2020s). Library prep was done by 5' RACE. Sequenced using an Illumina NovaSeq 6000. TCRdb reprocessed the public reads (quality trimming at Q25 with fastp, clone calling with MiXCR) and kept in-frame beta chains. Here each entry gathers all rows of one CDR3 protein and keeps the most common genes and DNA. This sample is represented by about 340,000 distinct CDR3 sequences; roughly 13% of them were singletons. The ten most abundant clones make up roughly 23% of the sample. Sequencing used PBMCs or a T cell subset sorted from them (not recorded which). The receptors here all came from a man aged 18 to 29 who had mild COVID-19 (a few samples of this study predate the infection). The sample titles of this study are shuffled in the database, so cell type and time point are left out; the donor was told from shared clones.

This clonotype was seen a handful of times. The J gene is TRBJ1-1, the V gene TRBV4-1, with 9 bases aligning to TRBD1. Germline V gene lookup returns CDR1 MGHRA and CDR2 YSYEKL. V trimming: 4 bases; J trimming: 0 bases; junction bases outside the gene matches: 12. The CDR3 sequence is 18 residues long. CDR3 residues: CASSPLGTGYDMNTEAFF. The CDR3 bases are TGCGCCAGCAGCCCCCTAGGGACAGGGTACGACATGAACACTGAAGCTTTCTTT.

The V and J genes are TRBV18 and TRBJ1-5; the D is unclear. Germline lookup yields CDR1 KGHSH and CDR2 LQKENI. The CDR3 covers 13 residues. Deletions cut 3 bases from V and 3 bases from J, with 6 bases between. CDR3 coding DNA: TGTGCCAGCTCACCGGAATTCAATCAGCCCCAGCATTTT. Protein: CASSPEFNQPQHF.

The CDR3 bases are TGTGCCAGCAGCGGTACGGGGACGCGGTTACATACGCAGTATTTT. As protein: CASSGTGTRLHTQYF. This chain connects TRBV7-9 to TRBJ2-3; possibly TRBD1 or TRBD2 for D (5 bases each). CDR3 length: 15 amino acids. Between the trimmed V and J ends, which lost 5 bases and 7 bases, there was a span of 19 bases. Per germline, CDR1 SEHNR and CDR2 FQNEAQ (reference sequence).

The chain couples TRBV6-5 to TRBJ2-7; D remains unclear. The length of the CDR3 is 12 residues. Per the germline V gene, CDR1 is MNHEY and CDR2 is SVGAGI. V lost 2 bases to trimming and J lost 3 bases, with 5 bases between them. The CDR3 nucleotides are TGTGCCAGCAGTTACACGGGCTACGAGCAGTACTTC. Encoded protein: CASSYTGYEQYF.

The table lists this clonotype with a few counts. The chain is built from TRBV9 and TRBJ1-4; no firm D call. Germline CDR1 reads SGDLS; CDR2 reads YYNGEE. The CDR3 extends over 14 amino acids. Trimming stripped 0 bases from V and 8 bases from J, with 11 bases between. DNA of the CDR3: TGTGCCAGCAGCGTAGATGGTGCCGGGGAAAAACTGTTTTTT. Translation: CASSVDGAGEKLFF.

This clonotype was recorded a few times. V and J are TRBV6-1 and TRBJ1-2; D not resolved. This CDR3 is built from 12 residues. Germline values: CDR1 MNHNS, CDR2 SASEGT. V lost 7 bases to trimming and J lost 6 bases, with 12 bases between them. The CDR3 spells CASTNVIDGYTF. The CDR3 nucleotides are TGTGCCAGCACCAACGTTATCGATGGCTACACCTTC.

This clonotype was picked up a small number of times. The chain combines TRBV27 with TRBJ2-3; TRBD2 aligns across 7 bases. Germline V gives CDR1 MNHEY, CDR2 SMNVEV (reference sequence). With 6 bases clipped from V and 3 bases from J, the junction kept 9 bases outside the gene matches. This CDR3 comprises 15 residues. In DNA form, the CDR3 reads TGTGCCAGCAGCACTAGCGTACGCACGACAGATACGCAGTATTTT. As protein: CASSTSVRTTDTQYF.

This chain links TRBV12-3 or TRBV12-4 with TRBJ1-2; D not resolved. Trimming took off 3 bases at V and 8 bases at J, with 16 bases between the two ends. The CDR3 spans 14 residues. Here the CDR3 reads CASSLGWVMGGYTF. Here the CDR3 DNA reads TGTGCCAGCAGTTTGGGCTGGGTTATGGGGGGCTACACCTTC.

This clonotype was counted a few times. The V gene is TRBV7-9, the J gene TRBJ1-2, with D perhaps matching TRBD1 (6 bases). V was clipped by 3 bases and J by 0 bases, with 11 bases between them. CDR3 length: 15 amino acids. Germline V CDR1 and CDR2: SEHNR, FQNEAQ (reference sequence). The CDR3 spells CASSFAQGTNYGYTF. Written as DNA, the CDR3 is TGTGCCAGCAGCTTCGCTCAGGGGACTAACTATGGCTACACCTTC.